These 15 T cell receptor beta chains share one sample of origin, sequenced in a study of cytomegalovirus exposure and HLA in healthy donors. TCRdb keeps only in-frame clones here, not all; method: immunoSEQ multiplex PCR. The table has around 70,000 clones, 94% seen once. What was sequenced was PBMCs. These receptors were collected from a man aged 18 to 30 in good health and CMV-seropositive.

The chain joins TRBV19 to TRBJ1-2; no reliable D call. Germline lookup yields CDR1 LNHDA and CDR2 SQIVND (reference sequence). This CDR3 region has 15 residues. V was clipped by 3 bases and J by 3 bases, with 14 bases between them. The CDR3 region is CASSILSGLDYGYTF. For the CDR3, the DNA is TGTGCCAGTAGTATTTTGTCGGGTCTGGACTATGGCTACACCTTC.

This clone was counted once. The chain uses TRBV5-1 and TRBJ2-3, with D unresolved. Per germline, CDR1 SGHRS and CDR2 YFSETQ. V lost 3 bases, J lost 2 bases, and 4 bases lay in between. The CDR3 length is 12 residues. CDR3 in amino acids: CASSSDTDTQYF. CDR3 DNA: TGCGCCAGCAGCTCAGACACAGATACGCAGTATTTT.

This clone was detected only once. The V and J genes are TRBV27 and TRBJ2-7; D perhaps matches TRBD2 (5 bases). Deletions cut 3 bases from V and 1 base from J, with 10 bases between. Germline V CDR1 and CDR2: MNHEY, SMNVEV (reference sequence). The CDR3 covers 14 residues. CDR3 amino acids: CASSLILDSYEQYF. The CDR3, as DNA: TGTGCCAGCAGTTTGATACTAGATTCCTACGAGCAGTACTTC.

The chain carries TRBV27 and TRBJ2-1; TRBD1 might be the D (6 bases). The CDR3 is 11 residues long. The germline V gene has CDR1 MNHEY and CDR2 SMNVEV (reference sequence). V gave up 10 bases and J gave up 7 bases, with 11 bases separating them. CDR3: CATSQGNEQFF. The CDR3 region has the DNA TGTGCCACCTCACAGGGAAATGAGCAGTTCTTC.

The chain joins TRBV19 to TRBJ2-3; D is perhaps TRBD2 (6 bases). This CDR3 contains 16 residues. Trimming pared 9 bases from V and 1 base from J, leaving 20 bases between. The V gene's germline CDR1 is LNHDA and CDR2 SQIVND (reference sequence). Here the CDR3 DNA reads TGTGCCAGCACTGATCGCCTAGGACTACGCACAGATACGCAGTATTTT. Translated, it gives CASTDRLGLRTDTQYF. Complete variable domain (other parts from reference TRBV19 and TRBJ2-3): DGGITQSPKYLFRKEGQNVTLSCEQNLNHDAMYWYRQDPGQGLRLIYYSQIVNDFQKGDIAEGYSVSREKKESFPLTVTSAQKNPTAFYLCASTDRLGLRTDTQYFGPGTRLTVL.

Here the CDR3 reads CASSARLAGPQETQYF. The CDR3 nucleotides are TGTGCCAGCAGCGCCAGACTAGCGGGTCCCCAAGAGACCCAGTACTTC. The chain links TRBV11-2 to TRBJ2-5; 10 bases are a match to TRBD2. After removal of 5 bases from V and 1 base from J, the junction contained 7 bases not matched to a gene. The CDR3 is made up of 16 amino acids. CDR1 and CDR2 from the germline V gene are SGHAT and FQNNGV.

The CDR3: CASSLSPTSSNTQYF. The CDR3 DNA sequence: TGTGCCAGCAGCTTATCCCCCACTAGCAGTAATACGCAGTATTTT. The chain has TRBV11-3 and TRBJ2-3; weak D call: TRBD2 (6 bases). Per the germline V gene, CDR1 is SGHNT and CDR2 is YENEEA. V was cut by 2 bases and J by 7 bases, with 16 bases left in between. The CDR3 sequence is 15 residues long.

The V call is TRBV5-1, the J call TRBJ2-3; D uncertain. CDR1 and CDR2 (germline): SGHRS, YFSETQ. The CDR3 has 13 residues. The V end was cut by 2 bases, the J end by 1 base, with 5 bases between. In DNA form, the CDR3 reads TGCGCCAGCAGCTTCCCCGGCACAGATACGCAGTATTTT. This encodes CASSFPGTDTQYF. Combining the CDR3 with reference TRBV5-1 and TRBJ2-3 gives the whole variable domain KAGVTQTPRYLIKTRGQQVTLSCSPISGHRSVSWYQQTPGQGLQFLFEYFSETQRNKGNFPGRFSGRQFSNSRSEMNVSTLELGDSALYLCASSFPGTDTQYFGPGTRLTVL.

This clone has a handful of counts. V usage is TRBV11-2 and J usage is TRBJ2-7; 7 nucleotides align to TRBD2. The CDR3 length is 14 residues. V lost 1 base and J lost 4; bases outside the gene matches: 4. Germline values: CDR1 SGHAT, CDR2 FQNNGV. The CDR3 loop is CASSLAGTTYEQYF. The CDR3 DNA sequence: TGTGCCAGCAGCTTAGCCGGGACTACGTACGAGCAGTACTTC.

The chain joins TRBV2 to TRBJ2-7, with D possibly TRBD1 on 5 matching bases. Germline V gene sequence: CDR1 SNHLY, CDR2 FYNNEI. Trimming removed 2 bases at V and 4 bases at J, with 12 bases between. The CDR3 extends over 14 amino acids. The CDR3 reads CASSEQGQGYEQYF. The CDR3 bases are TGTGCCAGCAGTGAACAAGGCCAGGGTTACGAGCAGTACTTC.

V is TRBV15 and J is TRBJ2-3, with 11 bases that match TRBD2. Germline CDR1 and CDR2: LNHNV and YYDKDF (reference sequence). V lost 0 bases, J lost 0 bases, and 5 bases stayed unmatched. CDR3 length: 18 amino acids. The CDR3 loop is CATSRDRTSGLSTDTQYF. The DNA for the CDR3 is TGTGCCACCAGCAGAGATCGGACTAGCGGGCTCAGCACAGATACGCAGTATTTT.

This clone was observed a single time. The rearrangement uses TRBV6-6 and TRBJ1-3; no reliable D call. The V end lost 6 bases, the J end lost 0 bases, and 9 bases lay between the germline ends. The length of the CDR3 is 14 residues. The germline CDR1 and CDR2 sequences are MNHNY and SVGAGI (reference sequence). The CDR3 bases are TGTGCCAGCAGGTCCTTGAGCTCTGGAAACACCATATATTTT. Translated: CASRSLSSGNTIYF.

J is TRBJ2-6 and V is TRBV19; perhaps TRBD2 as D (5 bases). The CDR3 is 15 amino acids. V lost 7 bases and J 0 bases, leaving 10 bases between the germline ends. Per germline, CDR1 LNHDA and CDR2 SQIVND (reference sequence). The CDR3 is CASKRDVSGANVLTF. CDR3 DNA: TGTGCCAGTAAGAGGGATGTCTCTGGGGCCAACGTCCTGACTTTC.

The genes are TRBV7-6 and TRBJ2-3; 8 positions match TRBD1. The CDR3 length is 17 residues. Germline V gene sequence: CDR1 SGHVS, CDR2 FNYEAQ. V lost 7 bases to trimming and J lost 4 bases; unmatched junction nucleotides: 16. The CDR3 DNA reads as TGTGCCAGCACCCCCCAGCAAGGACAGGGTATAGCAGATACGCAGTATTTT. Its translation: CASTPQQGQGIADTQYF.

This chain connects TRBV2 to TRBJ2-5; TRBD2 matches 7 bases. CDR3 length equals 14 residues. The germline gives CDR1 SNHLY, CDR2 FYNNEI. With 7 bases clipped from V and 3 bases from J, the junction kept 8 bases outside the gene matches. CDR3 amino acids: CASNFRGSKETQYF. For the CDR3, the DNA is TGTGCCAGCAATTTCCGCGGGAGTAAAGAGACCCAGTACTTC.